This entry lists 30 T cell receptor beta chains sequenced from one sample in a study of beta chain features in type 1 diabetes. Findings and limits, study-wide: Type 1 diabetes patients had moderately but significantly shorter TCRB CDR3s in all four CD4+ subsets.

What these receptors recognize is not known. Since all of the isolated RNA was reverse transcribed, expressed TCRB transcripts were what got sequenced. Assay used: immunoSEQ multiplex PCR; TCRdb lists only in-frame clones, some missing. This repertoire shows hundreds of thousands of clones, over 10% found once; its top ten account for roughly 0.0097%. The specimen sequenced was naive CD4+ T cells from blood. The receptors derive from a woman aged 18 to 35 with type 1 diabetes.

This clone was picked up a small number of times. The V and J genes are TRBV15 and TRBJ2-5, with D tentatively TRBD2 (5 bases). V was cut by 1 base and J by 2 bases, with 11 bases left in between. The CDR3 length is 15 residues. Germline CDR1 reads LNHNV; CDR2 reads YYDKDF (reference sequence). The CDR3 region has the DNA TGTGCCACCAGCAGAGCACCGAGGGAGCAAGAGACCCAGTACTTC. Protein product: CATSRAPREQETQYF.

The V call is TRBV28, the J call TRBJ2-7; no definite D call. Germline assignment: CDR1 MDHEN and CDR2 SYDVKM. V was pared by 6 bases and J by 3 bases, with 6 bases between. The CDR3 has 11 residues. The CDR3 reads CASRYNYEQYF. DNA of the CDR3: TGTGCCAGCAGATATAACTACGAGCAGTACTTC.

A few counts support this clone. The chain employs TRBV28 and TRBJ2-7; maybe TRBD2 (5 bases). CDR3 length: 14 amino acids. Trimming pared 2 bases from V and 2 bases from J, leaving 10 bases between. The germline V gene has CDR1 MDHEN and CDR2 SYDVKM. For the CDR3, the DNA is TGTGCCAGCAGTTTAGAGGTGGGAGCCTACGAGCAGTACTTC. Protein: CASSLEVGAYEQYF.

V and J are TRBV28 and TRBJ2-7, with D possibly TRBD2 on 5 matching bases. In germline, CDR1 is MDHEN, CDR2 SYDVKM. V was pared by 6 bases and J by 6 bases, with 12 bases between. The CDR3 totals 12 residues. The CDR3 nucleotides are TGTGCCAGCAGACTAGACGAAGCCGAGCAGTACTTC. This gives the protein CASRLDEAEQYF.

The V call is TRBV7-2, the J call TRBJ2-3, with 8 bases identical to TRBD2. The CDR3 has 15 amino acids. Per germline, CDR1 SGHTA and CDR2 FQGNSA. With 6 bases clipped from V and 3 bases from J, the junction kept 8 bases outside the gene matches. The CDR3 nucleotides are TGTGCCAGCAGGGCAGCGGGGGTCGGGACAGATACGCAGTATTTT. Residues: CASRAAGVGTDTQYF.

This clone showed up just a few times. The V call is TRBV27, the J call TRBJ2-7; a possible D gene is TRBD2 (6 bases). Germline assignment: CDR1 MNHEY and CDR2 SMNVEV (reference sequence). The CDR3 covers 14 residues. V shed 6 bases and J shed 5 bases, with 17 bases lying between them. CDR3 sequence reads: CASREGNLANEQYF. Written as DNA, the CDR3 is TGTGCCAGCAGGGAGGGCAATCTGGCCAACGAGCAGTACTTC.

This rearrangement joins TRBV7-2 to TRBJ2-3; possibly TRBD1 for D (6 bases). The CDR3 sequence is 14 residues long. V shed 4 bases and J shed 5 bases, with 13 bases lying between them. CDR1 SGHTA and CDR2 FQGNSA come from the germline V gene. CDR3 loop: CASSSTGNEDTQYF. CDR3 in DNA: TGTGCCAGCAGCTCCACAGGGAACGAAGATACGCAGTATTTT. Combining the CDR3 with reference TRBV7-2 and TRBJ2-3 gives the whole variable domain GAGVSQSPSNKVTEKGKDVELRCDPISGHTALYWYRQSLGQGLEFLIYFQGNSAPDKSGLPSDRFSAERTGGSVSTLTIQRTQQEDSAVYLCASSSTGNEDTQYFGPGTRLTVL.

The rearrangement links TRBV5-4 to TRBJ2-1; D might be TRBD1 (5 bases). Germline V lookup: CDR1 SGHNT, CDR2 YYREEE (reference sequence). The CDR3 is 13 residues long. The V end lost 5 bases, the J end lost 7 bases, and 13 bases lay between the germline ends. Here the CDR3 DNA reads TGTGCCAGCAGTTTCGATTCAGGGAATGAGCAGTTCTTC. It translates to CASSFDSGNEQFF.

The sample holds a few counts of this clone. V usage is TRBV11-1 and J usage is TRBJ2-7; TRBD2 agrees at 9 bases. The CDR3 has 15 residues. V shed 5 bases and J 3 bases; nucleotides not matched to a gene: 8. Germline CDR1 reads SGHAT; CDR2 reads FQDESV (reference sequence). This chain's CDR3 is CASSRDSGSFYEQYF. CDR3 sequence (DNA): TGTGCCAGCAGCCGAGATAGCGGGAGTTTCTACGAGCAGTACTTC.

CDR3 loop: CASTEGSYEQYF. The DNA for the CDR3 is TGTGCCAGCACGGAGGGTTCCTACGAGCAGTACTTC. J is TRBJ2-7 and V is TRBV28; a weak D match, TRBD2 (6 bases). The CDR3 runs to 12 residues. Germline values: CDR1 MDHEN, CDR2 SYDVKM. Trimming cost V 7 bases and J 1 base, with 8 bases left between them. The complete variable domain, with remaining parts taken from reference TRBV28 and TRBJ2-7, reads DVKVTQSSRYLVKRTGEKVFLECVQDMDHENMFWYRQDPGLGLRLIYFSYDVKMKEKGDIPEGYSVSREKKERFSLILESASTNQTSMYLCASTEGSYEQYFGPGTRLTVT.

The CDR3 spells CASSFRQTAYGYTF. In DNA form, the CDR3 reads TGTGCCAGTAGTTTCAGACAGACGGCCTATGGCTACACCTTC. The chain carries TRBV19 and TRBJ1-2, with TRBD1 as a possible D gene (5 bases). Germline assignment: CDR1 LNHDA and CDR2 SQIVND (reference sequence). V lost 5 bases and J lost 4, with 14 bases in between. This CDR3 has 14 amino acids.

The V and J genes are TRBV7-9 and TRBJ2-3, with 9 positions matching TRBD1. The V and J ends lost 4 bases and 4 bases, in that order; junction bases with no gene match: 12. The CDR3 length is 17 residues. Germline lookup yields CDR1 SEHNR and CDR2 FQNEAQ (reference sequence). For the CDR3, the DNA is TGTGCCAGCAGCTCCTATTCCGGGACAGGGTTCGCAGATACGCAGTATTTT. Translating gives CASSSYSGTGFADTQYF.

This chain uses TRBV11-2 with TRBJ2-2, with 14 bases fitting TRBD2. Germline values: CDR1 SGHAT, CDR2 FQNNGV. J gave up 6 bases and V 5 bases, and 11 bases lay outside the gene matches. CDR3 length equals 18 residues. The CDR3, as DNA: TGTGCCAGCAGCCCCATCCGACTAGCGGGGGGGCATCCCGGGGAGCTGTTTTTT. It yields the protein CASSPIRLAGGHPGELFF.

The sample holds a few counts of this clone. The chain has TRBV21-1 and TRBJ1-1; TRBD1 was called by the table and not checked on the DNA. TRBV21-1 is a pseudogene locus. This CDR3 region has 15 residues. CDR3 bases: TGTGCCAGCAGCAAAGCACCAGGGGCGAACACTGAAGCTTTCTTT. Protein product: CASSKAPGANTEAFF.

This chain links TRBV5-4 with TRBJ2-1; 7 bases match TRBD1. The germline V gene has CDR1 SGHNT and CDR2 YYREEE (reference sequence). The length of the CDR3 is 15 residues. After removal of 1 base from V and 7 bases from J, the junction contained 8 bases not matched to a gene. The CDR3 nucleotides read TGTGCCAGCAGCTTGACAGGGGCATCGTTGAATGAGCAGTTCTTC. It specifies CASSLTGASLNEQFF.

This clone was observed a handful of times. The chain joins TRBV28 to TRBJ2-5, with D tentatively TRBD1 (6 bases). Germline CDR1 and CDR2: MDHEN and SYDVKM. V lost 2 bases to trimming and J lost 5 bases, with 12 bases between them. The CDR3 is 14 amino acids. The CDR3: CASSLQGRAETQYF. Written as DNA, the CDR3 is TGTGCCAGCAGTTTACAGGGGCGGGCGGAGACCCAGTACTTC.

The gene calls are TRBV2 and TRBJ2-4, with D maybe TRBD2 (6 bases). Between the trimmed V and J ends, which lost 6 bases and 1 base, there was a span of 16 bases. Germline loops: CDR1 SNHLY, CDR2 FYNNEI. There are 16 residues in the CDR3. The CDR3 is CASSLETAGAKNIQYF. CDR3 DNA sequence: TGTGCCAGCAGCCTGGAAACCGCGGGGGCCAAAAACATTCAGTACTTC.

In its sample, this clone was seen a few times. The V gene is TRBV4-3, the J gene TRBJ2-1, with TRBD1 as a possible D gene (6 bases). The V gene's germline CDR1 is LGHNA and CDR2 YSLEER. Trimming shortened V by 2 bases and J by 5 bases, and 10 bases separated the two germline ends. The CDR3 runs 14 residues. The CDR3 sequence is CASSQSWTDNEQFF. CDR3 DNA: TGCGCCAGCAGCCAATCTTGGACAGACAATGAGCAGTTCTTC.

This clone showed up just a few times. V is TRBV15 and J is TRBJ2-1; weak D call: TRBD2 (5 bases). The CDR3 extends over 16 amino acids. Trimming removed 0 bases from V and 8 bases from J, with 17 bases in between. CDR1 is LNHNV, CDR2 YYDKDF, per germline (reference sequence). CDR3 residues: CATSRDLVGVLHEQFF. CDR3 sequence (DNA): TGTGCCACCAGCAGAGATTTGGTGGGAGTTCTCCATGAGCAGTTCTTC.

In this sample, this clone turned up a few times. The V and J genes are TRBV11-2 and TRBJ1-5; D is perhaps TRBD1 (5 bases). Deletions cut 1 base from V and 7 bases from J, with 8 bases between. Germline CDR1 SGHAT, CDR2 FQNNGV. The CDR3 extends over 13 amino acids. Here the CDR3 reads CASSLARGQPQHF. DNA of the CDR3: TGTGCCAGCAGCTTAGCTAGGGGCCAGCCCCAGCATTTT. Based on the CDR3 plus reference TRBV11-2 and TRBJ1-5, the full variable domain is EAGVAQSPRYKIIEKRQSVAFWCNPISGHATLYWYQQILGQGPKLLIQFQNNGVVDDSQLPKDRFSAERLKGVDSTLKIQPAKLEDSAVYLCASSLARGQPQHFGDGTRLSIL.

In its sample, this clone was seen a few times. This chain connects TRBV29-1 to TRBJ2-5; D is possibly TRBD2 (6 bases). The length of the CDR3 is 12 residues. The V gene lost 4 bases and the J gene lost 4 bases, with 10 bases spanning the gap. The germline CDR1 and CDR2 sequences are SQVTM and ANQGSEA. This CDR3 is CSVVTRSETQYF. As DNA, the CDR3 is TGCAGCGTTGTGACTAGATCAGAGACCCAGTACTTC.

This chain connects TRBV10-3 to TRBJ2-1, with D maybe TRBD2 (6 bases). This CDR3 contains 15 residues. V lost 4 bases and J 12 bases, leaving 22 bases between the germline ends. Germline V gene data show CDR1 as ENHRY and CDR2 as SYGVKD. DNA for the CDR3: TGTGCCATCAGTGCCGGGACTGCCGCTTCGTCTTTGCAGTTCTTC. Its protein product is CAISAGTAASSLQFF.

This clone has more than one count but fewer than ten. The chain links TRBV7-3 to TRBJ2-7; a possible D gene is TRBD2 (5 bases). V lost 6 bases to trimming and J lost 3 bases, with 15 bases between them. From germline, CDR1 is SGHTA and CDR2 FQGTGA. CDR3 length: 14 residues. The CDR3 reads CASSPSSPGYEQYF. The CDR3 DNA is TGTGCCAGCAGTCCTAGCTCCCCCGGCTACGAGCAGTACTTC. Complete variable domain (other parts from reference TRBV7-3 and TRBJ2-7): GAGVSQTPSNKVTEKGKYVELRCDPISGHTALYWYRQSLGQGPEFLIYFQGTGAADDSGLPNDRFFAVRPEGSVSTLKIQRTERGDSAVYLCASSPSSPGYEQYFGPGTRLTVT.

The rearrangement uses TRBV6-5 and TRBJ2-3; 7 nucleotides align to TRBD1. From germline, CDR1 is MNHEY and CDR2 SVGAGI. The CDR3 is 13 residues long. V lost 10 bases, J lost 6 bases, and 10 bases stayed unmatched. CDR3 nucleotides: TGTGCCACCGAACCGACAGGGCTGGATACGCAGTATTTT. This codes for CATEPTGLDTQYF.

This clone was observed a few times. The chain joins TRBV7-2 to TRBJ1-2; D may be TRBD1 (5 bases). The CDR3 sequence is 14 residues long. Germline CDR1 is SGHTA and CDR2 is FQGNSA. V was cut by 5 bases and J by 4 bases, with 14 bases left in between. DNA of the CDR3: TGTGCCAGCAGCCCGGGGGTGGAAATCTATGGCTACACCTTC. The encoded protein is CASSPGVEIYGYTF. The full variable domain, with the rest looked up from reference TRBV7-2 and TRBJ1-2, is GAGVSQSPSNKVTEKGKDVELRCDPISGHTALYWYRQSLGQGLEFLIYFQGNSAPDKSGLPSDRFSAERTGGSVSTLTIQRTQQEDSAVYLCASSPGVEIYGYTFGSGTRLTVV.

This clone was found a few times. This chain connects TRBV25-1 to TRBJ2-5, with 11 bases identical to TRBD2. V dropped 4 bases and J dropped 7; count of bases not matched to a gene: 5. Per germline, CDR1 MGHDK and CDR2 SYGVNS. The CDR3 length is 14 residues. The CDR3 DNA is TGTGCCAGCAGTGGATCTAGCGGGGGGCGGACCCAGTACTTC. The encoded protein is CASSGSSGGRTQYF.

The V call is TRBV11-2, the J call TRBJ1-1; TRBD1 aligns across 8 bases. Germline CDR1 SGHAT, CDR2 FQNNGV. The V segment lost 5 bases and the J segment 2 bases; nucleotides outside the gene matches: 7. The CDR3 runs 15 residues. The CDR3 sequence: CASSRGSGGNTEAFF. The CDR3 DNA sequence: TGTGCCAGCAGCCGAGGATCAGGGGGCAACACTGAAGCTTTCTTT.

The chain combines TRBV29-1 with TRBJ1-4, with D tentatively TRBD1 (5 bases). Trimming stripped 6 bases from V and 1 base from J, with 12 bases between. Germline V CDR1 and CDR2: SQVTM, ANQGSEA. The CDR3 runs 14 residues. CDR3 sequence (DNA): TGCAGCGTGGGGGACGGGAGAACTAATGAAAAACTGTTTTTT. It encodes CSVGDGRTNEKLFF.

This chain links TRBV7-7 with TRBJ2-5; possibly TRBD2 for D (5 bases). Germline CDR1 and CDR2: SSHAT and FNYEAQ (reference sequence). The CDR3 contains 15 residues. V was clipped by 1 base and J by 4 bases, with 13 bases between them. The CDR3 bases are TGTGCCAGCAGCTTAGGGGATGCTAGCCCAGAGACCCAGTACTTC. Residues: CASSLGDASPETQYF.

The chain recombines TRBV9 with TRBJ1-5, with D hard to call. The CDR3 sequence is 13 residues long. Germline CDR1 is SGDLS and CDR2 is YYNGEE. V was clipped by 3 bases and J by 7 bases, with 11 bases between them. CDR3 DNA sequence: TGTGCCAGCAGCGCGGGGTCCCGCCAGCCCCAGCATTTT. It translates to CASSAGSRQPQHF.